These 13 T cell receptor beta chains were all obtained from the same sample, sequenced in a study of blood T cell repertoires in COVID-19. The assay was immunoSEQ multiplex PCR, and TCRdb's table has in-frame clones only and misses some. Of some 68,000 clones listed, roughly nine tenths are singletons. The material sequenced was peripheral blood. These receptors originate from a man aged 50 to 59 with active COVID-19.

This sequence joins TRBV24-1 and TRBJ1-2, with D hard to call. Germline loops: CDR1 KGHDR, CDR2 SFDVKD. The CDR3 runs 12 residues. V was pared by 5 bases and J by 3 bases, with 6 bases between. The CDR3 nucleotides are TGTGCCACCAGTGTCGCAGACTATGGCTACACCTTC. Translation: CATSVADYGYTF.

CDR3 amino acids: CASTQGSRGNTIYF. The CDR3 nucleotides read TGTGCCAGTACACAGGGGTCGCGCGGAAACACCATATATTTT. The chain carries TRBV3-1 (or the pseudogene TRBV3-2) and TRBJ1-3; TRBD1 agrees at 7 bases. CDR1 and CDR2 (germline): LGHDT, YNNKEL (reference sequence). Trimming cost V 9 bases and J 4 bases; bases outside gene matches: 9. There are 14 residues in the CDR3.

Worth noting for this clone: Other DNA variants within this sample encode the same CDR3. This chain links TRBV28 with TRBJ2-3, with 7 bases aligning to TRBD2. The CDR3 length is 14 residues. The V gene's germline CDR1 is MDHEN and CDR2 SYDVKM. With 2 bases clipped from V and 6 bases from J, the junction kept 5 bases outside the gene matches. The CDR3 sequence is CASSLAGVGDTQYF. The CDR3 DNA is TGTGCCAGCAGTTTAGCGGGAGTGGGGGATACGCAGTATTTT.

The V call is TRBV14, the J call TRBJ2-5, with a possible D match to TRBD2 (6 bases). Germline V gene sequence: CDR1 SGHDN, CDR2 FVKESK. This CDR3 has 14 amino acids. V lost 1 base, J lost 5 bases, and 11 bases lay in between. CDR3 loop: CASSQGTEGETQYF. The DNA of the CDR3 is TGTGCCAGCAGCCAAGGAACGGAGGGTGAGACCCAGTACTTC.

V is TRBV5-8 and J is TRBJ1-2; tentatively, D is TRBD1 (5 bases). V lost 0 bases to trimming and J lost 8 bases, with 14 bases between them. In germline, CDR1 is SGHTS, CDR2 YDEGEE. The CDR3 extends over 14 amino acids. This chain's CDR3 is CASSLDRRLAGYTF. CDR3 DNA: TGTGCCAGCAGCTTGGACAGGCGTCTGGCGGGCTACACCTTC.

This chain uses TRBV28 with TRBJ2-2; no definite D call. CDR3 size: 15 residues. The germline V gene has CDR1 MDHEN and CDR2 SYDVKM. V dropped 8 bases and J dropped 5 bases, with 18 bases sitting between them. CDR3: CASLNAGFKTGELFF. CDR3 bases: TGTGCCAGCCTAAACGCAGGATTTAAAACCGGGGAGCTGTTTTTT. The complete variable domain, with remaining parts taken from reference TRBV28 and TRBJ2-2, reads DVKVTQSSRYLVKRTGEKVFLECVQDMDHENMFWYRQDPGLGLRLIYFSYDVKMKEKGDIPEGYSVSREKKERFSLILESASTNQTSMYLCASLNAGFKTGELFFGEGSRLTVL.

The V call is TRBV6-4, the J call TRBJ1-1; D not certain. Trimming removed 0 bases from V and 1 base from J, with 6 bases in between. Germline V gene sequence: CDR1 MRHNA, CDR2 SNTAGT. CDR3 length equals 14 residues. The CDR3 loop is CASSDSSENTEAFF. CDR3 in DNA: TGTGCCAGCAGTGACTCGTCAGAGAACACTGAAGCTTTCTTT.

V is TRBV7-8 and J is TRBJ2-2, with no clear D. The length of the CDR3 is 12 residues. The ends were cut back, 8 bases at V and 8 bases at J, with 12 bases in the middle. CDR1 SGHVS and CDR2 FQNEAQ come from the germline V gene. The CDR3 is CASGQAEGELFF. In DNA, the CDR3 is TGTGCCAGCGGGCAGGCTGAGGGGGAGCTGTTTTTT.

There are a few counts of this clone. The rearrangement joins TRBV12-3 or TRBV12-4 to TRBJ1-5, with D unresolved. This CDR3 comprises 12 residues. The V and J ends lost 5 bases and 8 bases respectively, with 10 bases between them. The CDR3 reads CASSGGIKPQHF. The CDR3 DNA sequence: TGTGCCAGCAGTGGAGGGATCAAGCCCCAGCATTTT.

The chain joins TRBV7-9 to TRBJ1-2; D may be TRBD1 (6 bases). Deletions cut 1 base from V and 8 bases from J, with 14 bases between. Germline assignment: CDR1 SEHNR and CDR2 FQNEAQ (reference sequence). CDR3 length: 14 residues. As DNA, the CDR3 is TGTGCCAGCAGCTTAGAGGGGAGGGGGAACGGCTACACCTTC. Its translation: CASSLEGRGNGYTF.

V is TRBV6-5 and J is TRBJ2-7; tentative D call: TRBD2 (7 bases). This CDR3 has 14 residues. Deletions cut 6 bases from V and 4 bases from J, with 16 bases between. Germline loops: CDR1 MNHEY, CDR2 SVGAGI. The CDR3 is CASSAGAGRYEQYF. In nucleotides, the CDR3 is TGTGCCAGCAGCGCGGGGGCAGGCCGGTACGAGCAGTACTTC.

The chain employs TRBV7-3 and TRBJ2-2, with a weak D call TRBD1 (6 bases). Looked up from germline, CDR1 is SGHTA and CDR2 is FQGTGA. Trimming removed 1 base from V and 6 bases from J, with 12 bases in between. The CDR3 extends over 15 amino acids. The CDR3 reads CASSLMSTGAGELFF. The CDR3 coding sequence is TGTGCCAGCAGCTTAATGTCGACAGGAGCCGGGGAGCTGTTTTTT.

The chain carries TRBV7-6 and TRBJ1-6; D uncertain. Germline assignment: CDR1 SGHVS and CDR2 FNYEAQ. The CDR3 covers 16 residues. Between the trimmed V and J ends, which lost 1 base and 0 bases, there was a span of 7 bases. The CDR3 loop is CASSLVESSYNSPLHF. In DNA, the CDR3 is TGTGCCAGCAGCTTAGTGGAGAGCTCCTATAATTCACCCCTCCACTTT.